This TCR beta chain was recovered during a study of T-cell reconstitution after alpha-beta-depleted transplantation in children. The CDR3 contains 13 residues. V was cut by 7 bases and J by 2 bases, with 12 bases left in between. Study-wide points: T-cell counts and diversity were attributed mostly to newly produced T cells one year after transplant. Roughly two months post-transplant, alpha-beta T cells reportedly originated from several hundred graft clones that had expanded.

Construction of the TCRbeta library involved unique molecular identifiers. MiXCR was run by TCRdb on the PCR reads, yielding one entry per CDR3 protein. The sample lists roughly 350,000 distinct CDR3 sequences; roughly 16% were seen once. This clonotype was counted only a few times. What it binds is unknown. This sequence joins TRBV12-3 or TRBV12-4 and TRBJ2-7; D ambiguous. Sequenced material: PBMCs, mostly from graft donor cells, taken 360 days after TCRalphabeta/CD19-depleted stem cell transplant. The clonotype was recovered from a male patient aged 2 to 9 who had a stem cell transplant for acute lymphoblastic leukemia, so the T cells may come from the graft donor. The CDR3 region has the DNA TGTGCCAGCATTGGTATTGTAGCCTACGAGCAGTACTTC. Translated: CASIGIVAYEQYF.